The T cell receptor beta chain under discussion was sequenced for a study of cytomegalovirus exposure and HLA in healthy donors. About the research overall: Assignment to the Caucasian-associated ancestry cluster applied to roughly 80% of the approximately 400 genotyped donors.

The study's findings and limits: Immune exposure information available was restricted to CMV serostatus. The study flagged approximately 180 TCR beta chains as cytomegalovirus-associated. Most likely, a cluster of highly shared sequence variants arose as a sequencing artifact.

Primers included in the PCR were 60 Vbeta and 13 Jbeta primers. TCRdb's copy holds only in-frame clones and misses some; the assay was immunoSEQ multiplex PCR. The sample contains 160,000 or so clones, roughly 80% of which appear only once. CDR1 is MNHEY, CDR2 SVGAGI, per germline. The CDR3 runs 13 residues. After removal of 6 bases from V and 4 bases from J, the junction contained 5 bases not matched to a gene. Worth noting for this clone: What it binds is unknown.

The sequence derives from a woman aged 30 to 39 in good health and CMV-seropositive. The rearrangement uses TRBV6-5 and TRBJ1-1; 7 bases map to TRBD1. Sequencing used PBMCs. The CDR3 region has the DNA TGTGCCAGCAGGTTCACAGGGGTCACTGAAGCTTTCTTT. Its protein is CASRFTGVTEAFF.